Listed below are T cell receptor beta chains from one sample, sequenced in a study of cytomegalovirus exposure and HLA in healthy donors. Assay used: immunoSEQ multiplex PCR; TCRdb lists only in-frame clones, some missing. The table has approximately 90,000 clones, roughly 80% seen once. The material sequenced was PBMCs. The receptors here all came from a boy between 10 and 17 years old in good health and CMV-seronegative. Both conserved end residues are part of each CDR3. D genes are given only for firm matches. The size entry is marked missing in some rows and otherwise reads once, few, many or a size class.

NA	NA	TRBV14	TRBJ2-4	CASSQEARLDIQYF	TGTGCCAGCAGCCAAGAAGCGAGGCTCGACATTCAGTACTTC
NA	few	TRBV30	TRBJ1-1	CAWSLPGGSTEAFF	TGTGCCTGGAGTCTCCCGGGGGGGTCAACTGAAGCTTTCTTT
TRBD2	once	TRBV7-9	TRBJ2-7	CASSLASGDNSYEQYF	TGTGCCAGCAGCTTAGCCAGCGGGGATAACTCCTACGAGCAGTACTTC
NA	NA	TRBV27	TRBJ2-7	CASSSGAVTYEQYF	TGTGCCAGCAGTTCGGGAGCAGTTACCTACGAGCAGTACTTC
NA	NA	TRBV6-1	TRBJ1-1	CASSEALYRNTEAFF	TGTGCCAGCAGTGAAGCGCTATACAGGAACACTGAAGCTTTCTTT
NA	NA	TRBV27	TRBJ1-5	CASSFLNQPQHF	TGTGCCAGCAGTTTCCTAAATCAGCCCCAGCATTTT
NA	NA	TRBV14	TRBJ2-3	CASSGKGGRVADTQYF	TGTGCCAGCAGCGGGAAGGGTGGCAGGGTGGCAGATACGCAGTATTTT
NA	NA	TRBV4-3	TRBJ2-7	CASSQGVTEPYEQYF	TGCGCCAGCAGCCAAGGTGTTACGGAGCCCTACGAGCAGTACTTC
NA	NA	TRBV7-9	TRBJ1-6	CASSLGGVTPLHF	TGTGCCAGCAGCTTGGGGGGTGTAACACCCCTCCACTTT
NA	few	TRBV29-1	TRBJ1-1	CSVDPGQTEAFF	TGCAGCGTTGATCCCGGACAGACAGAAGCTTTCTTT
NA	NA	TRBV7-2	TRBJ1-1	CASSLASGVVGTEAFF	TGTGCCAGCAGCTTAGCCTCGGGAGTGGTAGGGACTGAAGCTTTCTTT
NA	few	TRBV29-1	TRBJ2-5	CSTRRSPETQYF	TGCAGCACCAGGAGGTCTCCAGAGACCCAGTACTTC
TRBD2	few	TRBV7-9	TRBJ2-5	CASSLGGTRRETQYF	TGTGCCAGCAGCTTAGGTGGGACTAGACGGGAGACCCAGTACTTC
NA	NA	TRBV6-5	TRBJ2-1	CASRVGHEQFF	TGTGCCAGCAGAGTCGGTCATGAGCAGTTCTTC
NA	NA	TRBV25-1	TRBJ2-7	CASSGSRADEQYF	TGTGCCAGCAGTGGTTCCCGTGCGGACGAGCAGTACTTC
NA	NA	TRBV28	TRBJ2-1	CASSPGGNEQFF	TGTGCCAGCAGTCCCGGGGGCAATGAGCAGTTCTTC